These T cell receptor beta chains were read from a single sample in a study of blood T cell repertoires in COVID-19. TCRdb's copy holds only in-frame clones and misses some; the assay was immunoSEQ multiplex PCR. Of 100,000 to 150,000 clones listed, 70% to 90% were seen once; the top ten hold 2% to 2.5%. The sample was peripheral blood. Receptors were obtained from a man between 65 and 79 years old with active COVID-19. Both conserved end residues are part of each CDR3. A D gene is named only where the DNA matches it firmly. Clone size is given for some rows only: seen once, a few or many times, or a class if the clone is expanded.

CDR3: CASRPRLNGNQPQHF
DNA: TGTGCCAGCAGACCTAGACTGAACGGCAATCAGCCCCAGCATTTT
D: -
J: TRBJ1-5
V: TRBV6-5
size: -

CDR3: CAWSALVGRGTQYF
DNA: TGTGCCTGGAGCGCCCTCGTGGGCAGGGGGACCCAGTACTTC
D: -
J: TRBJ2-5
V: TRBV30
size: -

CDR3: CASSPSTGDVETQYF
DNA: TGTGCCAGCAGCCCATCGACAGGGGACGTAGAGACCCAGTACTTC
D: TRBD1
J: TRBJ2-5
V: TRBV3-1/TRBV3-2
size: once

CDR3: CSVGAGDQPQHF
DNA: TGCAGCGTTGGGGCAGGGGATCAGCCCCAGCATTTT
D: -
J: TRBJ1-5
V: TRBV29-1
size: -

CDR3: CASSEGWTSGIIETQYF
DNA: TGTGCCAGCAGTGAAGGATGGACTAGCGGGATTATCGAGACCCAGTACTTC
D: TRBD2
J: TRBJ2-5
V: TRBV2
size: -

CDR3: CASKRDGNQPQHF
DNA: TGTGCCAGCAAACGAGATGGCAATCAGCCCCAGCATTTT
D: -
J: TRBJ1-5
V: TRBV2
size: -

CDR3: CASSLGRGLDGYTF
DNA: TGTGCCAGCAGCTTGGGGCGGGGACTGGATGGCTACACCTTC
D: -
J: TRBJ1-2
V: TRBV5-4
size: -

CDR3: CASSPGTGSTIGMFF
DNA: TGTGCCAGCAGCCCAGGGACAGGGAGCACCATAGGGATGTTTTTT
D: TRBD1
J: TRBJ1-4
V: TRBV5-5
size: -

CDR3: CAWSVGQATFF
DNA: TGTGCCTGGAGTGTGGGACAGGCGACTTTCTTT
D: TRBD1
J: TRBJ1-1
V: TRBV30
size: -

CDR3: CASSTNRDGQYF
DNA: TGTGCCAGCAGCACAAACAGGGACGGGCAGTACTTC
D: -
J: TRBJ2-7
V: TRBV28
size: once

CDR3: CASSGIGQGDYGYTF
DNA: TGTGCCAGCAGTGGGATTGGACAGGGCGATTATGGCTACACCTTC
D: TRBD1
J: TRBJ1-2
V: TRBV27
size: few

CDR3: CASSLASGEAFF
DNA: TGTGCCAGCAGCTTAGCCTCAGGGGAAGCTTTCTTT
D: -
J: TRBJ1-1
V: TRBV11-2
size: -

CDR3: CAWSEGRRGTDTQYF
DNA: TGTGCCTGGAGTGAAGGGAGGCGGGGCACAGATACGCAGTATTTT
D: -
J: TRBJ2-3
V: TRBV30
size: -

CDR3: CASSIGQAYEQYF
DNA: TGTGCCAGTAGTATAGGCCAGGCCTACGAGCAGTACTTC
D: -
J: TRBJ2-7
V: TRBV19
size: -

CDR3: CATSSQQGNEQFF
DNA: TGTGCCACCAGCAGTCAACAGGGAAATGAGCAGTTCTTC
D: -
J: TRBJ2-1
V: TRBV15
size: -